Shown below are 20 T cell receptor beta chains from a single sample sequenced in a study of neurological immune-mediated disorders. TCRdb reprocessed the 5' RACE reads with MiXCR, giving one entry per CDR3 protein. The repertoire has 80,000 or so distinct CDR3 sequences, about 9.5% of them found once; the top ten carry 1.5% to 2%. The sample taken for sequencing was PBMCs. The receptors derive from a man over 45 in good health.

The CDR3 DNA follows: TGTGCCAGCACCCCGAGTCGGGCTAAAATGAACCACGAGCAGTACTTC. Protein: CASTPSRAKMNHEQYF. This chain links TRBV6-2 or TRBV6-3 with TRBJ2-7; D gene ambiguous. The germline CDR1 and CDR2 sequences are MNHEY and SVGEGT. The germline V and J ends were trimmed by 7 bases and 5 bases, with 24 bases remaining between them. This CDR3 is built from 16 residues.

Many counts were recorded for this clonotype. This chain joins TRBV6-2 or TRBV6-3 and TRBJ1-5; D might be TRBD1 (6 bases). From germline, CDR1 is MNHEY and CDR2 SVGEGT. There are 12 residues in the CDR3. Deletions cut 5 bases from V and 5 bases from J, with 7 bases between. DNA for the CDR3: TGTGCCAGCAGTCCAGGGGATCAGCCCCAGCATTTT. Translating gives CASSPGDQPQHF.

This clonotype was seen at least ten times. The V gene is TRBV5-1, the J gene TRBJ2-7; possibly TRBD2 for D (6 bases). Germline lookup yields CDR1 SGHRS and CDR2 YFSETQ. Trimming pared 4 bases from V and 1 base from J, leaving 15 bases between. The CDR3 has 15 residues. In DNA form, the CDR3 reads TGCGCCAGCAGCACTACTCCCGGGGGTTCCTACGAGCAGTACTTC. This codes for CASSTTPGGSYEQYF.

To note about this clonotype: This could be a read error, since a much larger clone is one nucleotide away. This chain joins TRBV10-3 and TRBJ2-3, with a possible D match to TRBD1 (5 bases). Germline CDR1 ENHRY, CDR2 SYGVKD. Deletions cut 10 bases from V and 0 bases from J, with 8 bases between. CDR3 length equals 12 residues. The CDR3: CANQGSTDTQYF. For the CDR3, the DNA is TGTGCCAACCAGGGCAGCACAGATACGCAGTATTTT.

The table lists this clonotype with many counts. The V and J genes are TRBV28 and TRBJ1-3, with D perhaps matching TRBD1 (6 bases). Germline V gives CDR1 MDHEN, CDR2 SYDVKM. V gave up 7 bases and J gave up 0 bases, with 10 bases separating them. This CDR3 has 14 amino acids. The CDR3 loop reads CASTRTASGNTIYF. For the CDR3, the DNA is TGTGCCAGCACACGGACAGCCTCTGGAAACACCATATATTTT.

The V gene is TRBV7-9, the J gene TRBJ1-2; the D is unclear. Germline lookup yields CDR1 SEHNR and CDR2 FQNEAQ (reference sequence). Trimming pared 4 bases from V and 5 bases from J, leaving 11 bases between. The CDR3 consists of 13 residues. CDR3 in DNA: TGTGCCAGCAGCTCTTATACCGGGTATGGCTACACCTTC. This encodes CASSSYTGYGYTF.

This clonotype was seen many times. V gene TRBV6-5 combines with J gene TRBJ1-2; 8 positions agree with TRBD1. After removal of 5 bases from V and 9 bases from J, the junction contained 8 bases not matched to a gene. Germline values: CDR1 MNHEY, CDR2 SVGAGI. The CDR3 spans 13 residues. The CDR3: CASSVGQGGSYTF. CDR3 coding DNA: TGTGCCAGCAGTGTAGGACAGGGAGGGAGCTACACCTTC.

A single count supports this clonotype. V and J are TRBV5-1 and TRBJ1-1; D is uncertain. The germline CDR1 and CDR2 sequences are SGHRS and YFSETQ. The V and J ends lost 3 bases and 1 base respectively, with 13 bases between them. CDR3 length: 15 amino acids. The CDR3 bases are TGCGCCAGCAGCTCCTTAGGGCAGACGAACACTGAAGCTTTCTTT. Translating it yields CASSSLGQTNTEAFF.

This clonotype came up many times. The chain recombines TRBV29-1 with TRBJ2-7, with D possibly matching TRBD1 (6 bases). Deletions cut 7 bases from V and 2 bases from J, with 12 bases between. CDR3 size: 12 residues. Germline V lookup: CDR1 SQVTM, CDR2 ANQGSEA. CDR3 DNA sequence: TGCAGCGCCCGGGACACGACCTACGAGCAGTACTTC. It translates to CSARDTTYEQYF.

Many counts were recorded for this clonotype. This sequence joins TRBV5-1 and TRBJ2-5, with D possibly matching TRBD2 (6 bases). Germline V gene lookup returns CDR1 SGHRS and CDR2 YFSETQ. V lost 7 bases and J lost 5, with 12 bases in between. CDR3 size: 12 residues. CDR3 in DNA: TGCGCCAGCGCATACCGGGAGGAGACCCAGTACTTC. Protein: CASAYREETQYF.

The rearrangement joins TRBV20-1 to TRBJ2-7, with D tentatively TRBD2 (7 bases). This CDR3 has 14 residues. CDR1 and CDR2 (germline): DFQATT, SNEGSKA (reference sequence). Trimming took off 1 base at V and 4 bases at J, with 14 bases between the two ends. The CDR3 is CSARVGGHPYEQYF. Here the CDR3 DNA reads TGCAGTGCTAGAGTCGGGGGGCATCCGTACGAGCAGTACTTC.

This clonotype was seen many times. V is TRBV11-2 and J is TRBJ2-5; 9 nucleotides match TRBD1. Germline lookup yields CDR1 SGHAT and CDR2 FQNNGV. The length of the CDR3 is 14 residues. V was clipped by 7 bases and J by 1 base; unmatched bases: 4. CDR3 in amino acids: CASTTGGGQETQYF. DNA of the CDR3: TGTGCCAGCACCACAGGGGGCGGCCAAGAGACCCAGTACTTC.

This chain uses TRBV10-3 with TRBJ1-4; the match to TRBD1 covers 7 bases. J was trimmed by 5 bases and V by 3 bases; bases with no gene match: 9. CDR1 and CDR2 (germline): ENHRY, SYGVKD. The CDR3 covers 16 residues. The CDR3 DNA sequence: TGTGCCATCAGTGACCCAAACAGGGGCGGAAATGAAAAACTGTTTTTT. Translation: CAISDPNRGGNEKLFF.

Many counts were recorded for this clonotype. This CDR3 is CASGQGSNQPQHF. DNA for the CDR3: TGTGCCAGCGGACAGGGGAGCAATCAGCCCCAGCATTTT. The rearrangement joins TRBV6-2 or TRBV6-3 to TRBJ1-5; 9 bases match TRBD1. The CDR3 loop spans 13 amino acids. Germline assignment: CDR1 MNHEY and CDR2 SVGEGT. Unmatched junction bases numbered 0, after V lost 8 bases and J lost 1 base.

This clonotype was picked up many times. The gene calls are TRBV7-2 and TRBJ1-1, with a possible D match to TRBD1 (6 bases). Trimming took off 3 bases at V and 5 bases at J, with 16 bases between the two ends. Germline V gives CDR1 SGHTA, CDR2 FQGNSA. This CDR3 has 15 amino acids. CDR3 DNA: TGTGCCAGCAGCTTTGTAGGGGGGGGGGAGACTGAAGCTTTCTTT. It yields the protein CASSFVGGGETEAFF.

This clonotype was detected many times. V and J are TRBV20-1 and TRBJ2-2; the match to TRBD2 covers 11 bases. The germline gives CDR1 DFQATT, CDR2 SNEGSKA (reference sequence). The CDR3 consists of 18 residues. V shed 6 bases, J shed 2 bases, and the junction held 14 bases outside the gene matches. This CDR3 reads CSALRGVAGGINTGELFF. The CDR3 bases are TGCAGTGCCCTGCGGGGGGTAGCGGGGGGGATTAACACCGGGGAGCTGTTTTTT.

The sample holds many counts of this clonotype. The chain combines TRBV12-5 with TRBJ2-1; D ambiguous. Germline V lookup: CDR1 LGHNT, CDR2 FRNRAP. Trimming took off 5 bases at V and 5 bases at J, with 13 bases between the two ends. The CDR3 extends over 14 amino acids. CDR3 in DNA: TGTGCTAGTGGTCAACAGACCCGGAACAATGAGCAGTTCTTC. It translates to CASGQQTRNNEQFF. The full variable domain, completed using reference TRBV12-5 and TRBJ2-1, is DARVTQTPRHKVTEMGQEVTMRCQPILGHNTVFWYRQTMMQGLELLAYFRNRAPLDDSGMPKDRFSAEMPDATLATLKIQPSEPRDSAVYFCASGQQTRNNEQFFGPGTRLTVL.

This clonotype was seen many times. The CDR3 DNA sequence: TGTGCCAGCAGTTTGGGATTCCAGGGAGGGACCGGGGAGCTGTTTTTT. Its translation: CASSLGFQGGTGELFF. This chain links TRBV28 with TRBJ2-2; the match to TRBD2 covers 7 bases. The CDR3 has 16 amino acids. V lost 3 bases, J lost 5 bases, and 9 bases stayed unmatched. Germline V CDR1 and CDR2: MDHEN, SYDVKM.

This clonotype has ten or more counts. The chain has TRBV12-5 and TRBJ2-1; TRBD1 matches 7 bases. V shed 6 bases and J 10 bases; nucleotides not matched to a gene: 12. The CDR3 consists of 14 residues. The germline V gene encodes CDR1 LGHNT and CDR2 FRNRAP. The CDR3 is CASGTLRQGGEQFF. CDR3 in DNA: TGTGCTAGTGGGACCCTTCGACAGGGCGGGGAGCAGTTCTTC.

V gene TRBV27 combines with J gene TRBJ2-5; the D is unclear. Trimming shortened V by 5 bases and J by 9 bases, and 19 bases separated the two germline ends. Germline CDR1 is MNHEY and CDR2 is SMNVEV (reference sequence). The CDR3 covers 14 residues. In nucleotides, the CDR3 is TGTGCCAGCAGTCCCACCGCGAAGCCACGGGCCCAGTACTTC. Its protein product is CASSPTAKPRAQYF.